This T cell receptor beta chain was found in a study of blood T cell repertoires in COVID-19. Study as a whole: The study drew acute and convalescent COVID-19 samples from the United States, Italy and Spain. The analysed material was cDNA or gDNA that came from T cells, B-cell-depleted T cells, or PBMCs.

V was shortened by 0 bases and J by 2 bases, with 22 bases between the two germline ends. The CDR3 runs to 19 residues. The germline CDR1 and CDR2 sequences are SGHRS and YFSETQ. In the authors' workflow: Counts of nucleated cells, estimated from reference gene primer amplification, were obtained. Using immunoSEQ multiplex PCR, the repertoire was profiled, and TCRdb retains in-frame clones only, with some absent. V and J calls and clone size are copied from that table; D and trimming were computed from the DNA. The data contain a few hundred thousand clones, around four fifths of them seen just once; the ten biggest clones take up approximately 3.8%.

The sample consisted of peripheral blood. This sequence joins TRBV5-1 and TRBJ2-3; tentative D call: TRBD1 (5 bases). The origin of this receptor is a woman in her forties or fifties with active or convalescent COVID-19. CDR3 sequence reads: CASSLANWAGSTLTDTQYF. The DNA for the CDR3 is TGCGCCAGCAGCTTGGCCAACTGGGCAGGGTCCACTCTCACAGATACGCAGTATTTT.